This TCR beta chain was documented in a study of T cell responses to AZD1222 COVID-19 vaccine (dated by TCRdb to the early 2020s). Study-wide context: A total of just over 230 trial participants underwent TCR sequencing, of whom 200 to 220 had received two doses of AZD1222 and around 26 had received two doses of the MenACWY control vaccine. Trial participants were enrolled by age into 18-55, 56-69 and 70-plus year subgroups, with roughly 160, 29 and 62 TCR-sequenced participants respectively. Results the study describes overall, beyond this receptor: A significant rise in spike-specific TCR breadth and depth was observed after two AZD1222 doses relative to day 0 and relative to MenACWY recipients. Only 5 to 7 AZD1222 recipients were SARS-CoV-2 seropositive at baseline, limiting conclusions about previously exposed vaccinees. CD4 TCRs associated with the vaccine covered the entire spike protein, and the dominant responses were in regions 160-218 and 743-854. The 56-69-year group was small, and its depth increase did not reach significance, likely because of low power. No day 14 peak-response samples were available, so repertoires were characterized only after the peak T cell response. Most participants were white British and females outnumbered males, and the authors suggested that clonal diversity may have been underestimated. Epitopes outside the regions mutated in the B.1.351 and B.1.1.7 variants were reportedly recognized by nearly half of the unique spike-specific TCRs.

As concerns this clone: The target of this receptor is not known. No base qualities exist here, and no much larger clone lies one base off it.

Explained via the paper, the time point label denotes: about 28 days (+/-7) after the second vaccine dose. AZD1222 recipients with second doses at about 4 weeks or about 12 weeks were pooled, because spike-specific TCR depth and breadth did not differ between schedules. Samples from vaccinated people were obtained from the UK trials COV001 and COV002, which included a single-blind randomized controlled phase 2/3 trial of AZD1222 (ChAdOx1 nCoV-19) in healthy adults. For TCRbeta chain sequencing, PBMC samples were collected from trial participants at day 0 and at day 28 after the second dose. The germline V gene supplies CDR1 SGDLS and CDR2 YYNGEE. Relative to germline, V is 0 bases shorter and J is 2 bases shorter, with 15 bases between their ends. From the cysteine up to the phenylalanine, the CDR3 has a length of 16 residues. CDR3 DNA only is kept here, 48 bases in frame from base 1. The CDR3 regions of human TCRbeta chains were subjected to immunosequencing. The study's processing was this. TCRs in the repertoires were matched against a reference library of SARS-CoV-2-specific TCRs that had been generated with the MIRA antigen-specificity platform. Breadth was defined as the fraction of unique TCRs that were SARS-CoV-2-associated. Depth was defined as the fraction of total T cells that were SARS-CoV-2-associated. Each spike-specific TCR was assigned to its reactive spike region and to a CD4 or CD8 class using the MIRA data. Log10-transformed breadth and depth values were compared by one-way ANOVA with Sidak's multiple comparisons tests. TCRdb took this table from immuneACCESS and kept in-frame rearrangements with V and J called. Such tables lack part of the clones; where checked against another copy, unresolved V genes explain under half of the gap, and the rest is unexplained. From that table come the V and J calls and clone size; the DNA was used to work out D and trimming. Counted in this sample were roughly 50,000 clones; 80% to 90% of them appeared once. The top ten constitute less than 9% of the sample.

This TCR came from an adult who received the AZD1222 COVID-19 vaccine. The source was peripheral blood, collected 28 days after the second AZD1222 dose. Recombination connected TRBV9 to TRBJ2-7; the D gene is perhaps TRBD1 or TRBD2, each of them matching over 5 bases. The DNA sequence is as follows: TGTGCCAGCAGCGTAGCTACTGGGGCGGGCGCCTACGAGCAGTACTTC. Its protein reads: CASSVATGAGAYEQYF.